The text below deals with one TCR beta chain. What it binds is not known. This record comes from a study of shared clonotypes between healthy human individuals. Whole-study results and caveats: Naive subsets, compared against memory subsets, generally had larger estimated richness values. An expected dependence of interdonor clonotype sharing on sequencing depth was noted. The sharing of about 5% of naive CD4 clonotypes was seen across a handful of donors.

Produced via immunoSEQ multiplex PCR; TCRdb's table is partial and in-frame only. Altogether 190,000 or so clones are present, 85% to 95% being singletons, with the ten largest covering around 0.072%. This CDR3 comprises 13 residues. Germline CDR1 is KGHSH and CDR2 is LQKENI. Trimming left V 3 bases short and J 5 bases short, with 10 bases between. The rearrangement joins TRBV18 to TRBJ2-5, with D hard to call. The source material was naive CD4+ T cells sorted from blood. The subset denotes: CD45RA+ positively selected. The clonotype was recovered from a woman in her 30s in good health. CDR3 bases: TGTGCCAGCTCACCTTTTGTCCTGGAGACCCAGTACTTC. It codes for CASSPFVLETQYF.